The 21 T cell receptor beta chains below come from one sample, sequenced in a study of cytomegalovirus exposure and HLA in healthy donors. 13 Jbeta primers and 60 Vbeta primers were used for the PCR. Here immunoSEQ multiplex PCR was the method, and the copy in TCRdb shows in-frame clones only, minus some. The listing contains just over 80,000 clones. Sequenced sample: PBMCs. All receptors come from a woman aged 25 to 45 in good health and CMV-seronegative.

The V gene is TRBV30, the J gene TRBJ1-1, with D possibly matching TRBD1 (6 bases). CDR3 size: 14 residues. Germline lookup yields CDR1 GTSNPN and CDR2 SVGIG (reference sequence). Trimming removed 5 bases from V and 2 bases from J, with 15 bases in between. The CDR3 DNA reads TGTGCCTGGTCTAATACAGGGTTTAACACTGAAGCTTTCTTT. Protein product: CAWSNTGFNTEAFF.

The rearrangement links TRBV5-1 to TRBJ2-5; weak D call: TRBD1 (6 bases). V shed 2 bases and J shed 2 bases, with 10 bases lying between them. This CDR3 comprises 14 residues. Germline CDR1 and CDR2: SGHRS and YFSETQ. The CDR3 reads CASSFGQPQETQYF. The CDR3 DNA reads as TGCGCCAGCAGCTTTGGACAGCCACAAGAGACCCAGTACTTC.

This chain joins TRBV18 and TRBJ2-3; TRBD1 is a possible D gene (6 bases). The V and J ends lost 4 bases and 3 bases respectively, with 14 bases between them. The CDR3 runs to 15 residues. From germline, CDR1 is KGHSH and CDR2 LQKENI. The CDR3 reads CASSRSGQYTDTQYF. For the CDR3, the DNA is TGTGCCAGCTCACGGTCAGGACAGTATACAGATACGCAGTATTTT. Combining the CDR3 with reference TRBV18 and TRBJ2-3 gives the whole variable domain NAGVMQNPRHLVRRRGQEARLRCSPMKGHSHVYWYRQLPEEGLKFMVYLQKENIIDESGMPKERFSAEFPKEGPSILRIQQVVRGDSAAYFCASSRSGQYTDTQYFGPGTRLTVL.

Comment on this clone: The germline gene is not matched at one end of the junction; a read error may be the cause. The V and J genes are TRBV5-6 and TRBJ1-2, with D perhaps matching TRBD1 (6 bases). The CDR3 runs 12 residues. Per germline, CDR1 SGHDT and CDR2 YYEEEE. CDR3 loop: CASSLDSYGYTF. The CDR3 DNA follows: TGTGCCAGCAGTTTGGACAGCTATGGCTACACCTTC.

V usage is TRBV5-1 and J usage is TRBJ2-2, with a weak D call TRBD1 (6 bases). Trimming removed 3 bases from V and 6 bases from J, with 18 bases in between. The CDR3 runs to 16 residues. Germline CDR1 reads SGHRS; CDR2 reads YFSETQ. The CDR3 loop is CASSSKSQGLAGELFF. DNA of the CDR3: TGCGCCAGCAGCTCCAAGTCCCAGGGGTTAGCCGGGGAGCTGTTTTTT.

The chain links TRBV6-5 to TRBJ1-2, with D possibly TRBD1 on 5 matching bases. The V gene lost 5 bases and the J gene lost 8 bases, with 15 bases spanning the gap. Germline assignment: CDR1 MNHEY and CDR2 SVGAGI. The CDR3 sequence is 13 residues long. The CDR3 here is CASSDRGSHGYTF. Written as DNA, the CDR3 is TGTGCCAGCAGTGATCGGGGGAGCCACGGCTACACCTTC.

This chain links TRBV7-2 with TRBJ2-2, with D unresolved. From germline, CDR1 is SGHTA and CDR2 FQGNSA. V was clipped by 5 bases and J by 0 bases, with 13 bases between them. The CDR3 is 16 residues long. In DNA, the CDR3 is TGTGCCAGCAGCCGGTACCTGGTGGCGAACACCGGGGAGCTGTTTTTT. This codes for CASSRYLVANTGELFF. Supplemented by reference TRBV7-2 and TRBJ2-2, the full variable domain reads GAGVSQSPSNKVTEKGKDVELRCDPISGHTALYWYRQSLGQGLEFLIYFQGNSAPDKSGLPSDRFSAERTGGSVSTLTIQRTQQEDSAVYLCASSRYLVANTGELFFGEGSRLTVL.

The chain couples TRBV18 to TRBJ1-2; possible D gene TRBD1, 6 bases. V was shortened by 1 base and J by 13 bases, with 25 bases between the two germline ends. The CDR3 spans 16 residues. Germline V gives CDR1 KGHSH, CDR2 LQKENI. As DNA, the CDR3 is TGTGCCAGCTCACCACGACAGGTTGCGGTAGCTACGAATAGCACCTTC. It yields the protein CASSPRQVAVATNSTF.

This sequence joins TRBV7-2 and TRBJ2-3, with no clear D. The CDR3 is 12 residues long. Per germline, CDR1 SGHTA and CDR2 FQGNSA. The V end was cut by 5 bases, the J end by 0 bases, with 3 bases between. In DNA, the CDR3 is TGTGCCAGCAGCCTTAGCACAGATACGCAGTATTTT. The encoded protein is CASSLSTDTQYF.

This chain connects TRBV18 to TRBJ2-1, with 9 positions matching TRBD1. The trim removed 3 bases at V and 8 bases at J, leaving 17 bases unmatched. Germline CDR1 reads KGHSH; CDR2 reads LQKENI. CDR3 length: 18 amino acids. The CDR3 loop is CASSPSISPGQGSHEQFF. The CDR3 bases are TGTGCCAGCTCACCGTCAATATCACCGGGACAGGGCTCCCATGAGCAGTTCTTC.

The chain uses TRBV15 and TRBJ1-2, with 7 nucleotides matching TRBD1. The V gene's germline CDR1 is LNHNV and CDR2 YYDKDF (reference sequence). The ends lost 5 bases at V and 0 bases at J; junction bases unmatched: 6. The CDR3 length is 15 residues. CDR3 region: CATSVEGAANYGYTF. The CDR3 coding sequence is TGTGCCACCAGCGTGGAGGGGGCAGCTAACTATGGCTACACCTTC.

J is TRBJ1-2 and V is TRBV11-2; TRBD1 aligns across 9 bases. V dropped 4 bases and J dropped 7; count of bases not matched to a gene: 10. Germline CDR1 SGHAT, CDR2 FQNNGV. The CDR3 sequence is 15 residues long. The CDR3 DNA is TGTGCCAGCAGCTCCCGCCGGACAGGGGAGGGTGGCTACACCTTC. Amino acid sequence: CASSSRRTGEGGYTF.

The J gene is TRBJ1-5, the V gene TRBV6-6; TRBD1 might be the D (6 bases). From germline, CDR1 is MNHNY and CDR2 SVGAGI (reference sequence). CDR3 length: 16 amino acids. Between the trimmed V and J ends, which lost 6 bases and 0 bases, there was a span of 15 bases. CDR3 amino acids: CASSSSTGNSNQPQHF. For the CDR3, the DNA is TGTGCCAGCAGCTCGTCAACAGGGAATAGCAATCAGCCCCAGCATTTT.

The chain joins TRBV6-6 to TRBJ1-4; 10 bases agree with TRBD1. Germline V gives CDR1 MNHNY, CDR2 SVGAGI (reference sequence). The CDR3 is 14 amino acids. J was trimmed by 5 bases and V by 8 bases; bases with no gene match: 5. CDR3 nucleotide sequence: TGTGCCAGCTCTCTGGACAGGGGGAATGAAAAACTGTTTTTT. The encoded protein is CASSLDRGNEKLFF.

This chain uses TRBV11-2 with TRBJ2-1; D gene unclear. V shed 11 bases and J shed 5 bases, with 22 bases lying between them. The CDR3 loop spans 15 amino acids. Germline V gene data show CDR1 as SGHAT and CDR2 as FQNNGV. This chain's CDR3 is CAVAKERRSHNEQFF. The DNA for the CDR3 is TGTGCCGTCGCAAAGGAGAGGCGCTCACACAATGAGCAGTTCTTC.

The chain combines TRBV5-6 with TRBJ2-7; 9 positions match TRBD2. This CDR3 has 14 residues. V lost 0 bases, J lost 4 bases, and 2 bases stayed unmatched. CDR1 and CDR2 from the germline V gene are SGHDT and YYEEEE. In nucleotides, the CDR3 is TGTGCCAGCAGCTTGGGAACTAGCGGGTACGAGCAGTACTTC. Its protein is CASSLGTSGYEQYF.

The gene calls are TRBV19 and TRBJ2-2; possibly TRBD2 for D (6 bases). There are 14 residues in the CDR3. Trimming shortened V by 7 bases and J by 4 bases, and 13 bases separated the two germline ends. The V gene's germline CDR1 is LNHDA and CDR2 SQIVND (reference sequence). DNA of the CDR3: TGTGCCAGTAATGGGGTGGGGGGCACCGGGGAGCTGTTTTTT. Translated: CASNGVGGTGELFF.

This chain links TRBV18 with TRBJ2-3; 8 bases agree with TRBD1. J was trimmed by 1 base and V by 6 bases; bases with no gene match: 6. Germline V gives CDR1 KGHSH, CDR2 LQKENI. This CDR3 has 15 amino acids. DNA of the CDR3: TGTGCCAGCTCTCGAGGACAGGGCCGCACAGATACGCAGTATTTT. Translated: CASSRGQGRTDTQYF.

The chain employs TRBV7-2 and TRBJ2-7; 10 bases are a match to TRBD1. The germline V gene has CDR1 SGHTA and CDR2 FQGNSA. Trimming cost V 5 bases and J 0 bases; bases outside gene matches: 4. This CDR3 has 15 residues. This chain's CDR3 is CASSRRTGGSYEQYF. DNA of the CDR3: TGTGCCAGCAGCCGGAGGACAGGGGGCTCCTACGAGCAGTACTTC.

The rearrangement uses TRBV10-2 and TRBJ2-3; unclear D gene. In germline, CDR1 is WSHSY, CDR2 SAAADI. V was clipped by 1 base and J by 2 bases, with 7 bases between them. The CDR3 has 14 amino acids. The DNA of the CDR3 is TGCGCCAGCAGTGAGTGGAGCTTCACAGATACGCAGTATTTT. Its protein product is CASSEWSFTDTQYF.

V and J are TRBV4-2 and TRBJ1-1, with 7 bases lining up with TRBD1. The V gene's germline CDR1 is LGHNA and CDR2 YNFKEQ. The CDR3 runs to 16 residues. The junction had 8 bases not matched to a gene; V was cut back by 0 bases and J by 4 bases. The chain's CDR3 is CASSQDKTGVGTEAFF. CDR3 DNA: TGTGCCAGCAGCCAAGATAAAACAGGGGTGGGCACTGAAGCTTTCTTT.